This T cell receptor beta chain appears in the sequencing data of a study of blood T cell repertoires in COVID-19. Looking at the study overall: Samples came from the United States, Italy and Spain, spanning acute and convalescent COVID-19.

Study processing details: Amplifying reference gene primers gave estimates of nucleated cell counts. Sequencing used immunoSEQ multiplex PCR; TCRdb keeps in-frame clones, though not all of them. V and J calls and clone size follow that table, whereas D and trimming were derived from the DNA. This repertoire shows 130,000 or so clones, 75% to 90% found once; its top ten account for 4.3%. CDR3 size: 16 residues. Germline CDR1 LNHNV, CDR2 YYDKDF (reference sequence). The ends lost 0 bases at V and 8 bases at J; junction bases unmatched: 12. This chain connects TRBV15 to TRBJ1-2; 7 positions match TRBD1. Sequencing was carried out using peripheral blood. The clonotype originates from a human donor in a cohort sampled during active COVID-19. This CDR3 reads CATSRDGEQGRRGYTF. The CDR3 DNA reads as TGTGCCACCAGCAGAGATGGAGAACAGGGGCGGAGGGGCTACACCTTC.